The clone carrying this T cell receptor beta chain has a count of ten or more. This entry comes from a study of CD8+CD57+ T cells in acquired aplastic anemia. Overall study context: Sorted CD4+ plus CD8+ cells gave DNA averaging around 3 ug.

Looked up from germline, CDR1 is LNHDA and CDR2 is SQIVND (reference sequence). This CDR3 is 15 amino acids long. V was pared by 3 bases and J by 1 base, with 5 bases of the junction left unmatched. Profiling of TCR beta VDJ combinations and CDR3 sequences used genomic DNA as template. TCRdb ran MiXCR on the reads and lists one entry per CDR3 protein. The sample includes roughly 190,000 distinct CDR3 sequences, nearly 50% of them seen just once. Individuals selected for sequencing had exhibited CD8+CD57+ cell expansion on flow cytometry. A severe acquired aplastic anemia diagnosis applied to all patients. Each patient gave a blood sample that was collected before any therapy had been received.

This chain joins TRBV19 and TRBJ2-7; 8 bases agree with TRBD1. Specimen: sorted CD4+, CD8+, or CD8+CD57+ T cells (not recorded which) from PBMCs. The TCR originated in a human donor with aplastic anemia. The CDR3 protein is CASSMRDRGSYEQYF. The CDR3, as DNA: TGTGCCAGTAGTATGCGCGACAGGGGATCCTACGAGCAGTACTTC.